The 15 T cell receptor beta chains listed next were all sequenced from one sample in a study of beta chain features in type 1 diabetes. As every portion of the isolated RNA was reverse transcribed, the sequencing read expressed TCRB transcripts. The method was immunoSEQ multiplex PCR; TCRdb's version includes in-frame clones alone and lacks a portion of them. The sample holds around 56,000 clones; roughly half are singletons and the top ten take 2% to 3%. General study findings and limits: In every one of the four CD4+ subsets, TCRB CDR3s were moderately but significantly shorter in Type 1 diabetes patients.

Their antigen targets remain unknown. The sample was Tregs from blood. These receptors originate from a woman aged 40-49 years with type 1 diabetes.

This sequence joins TRBV12-5 and TRBJ2-1, with 15 positions matching TRBD2. The CDR3 has 15 residues. V lost 4 bases to trimming and J lost 9 bases; unmatched junction nucleotides: 4. CDR1 and CDR2 from the germline V gene are LGHNT and FRNRAP. CDR3 in amino acids: CASGWTSGRAPEQFF. CDR3 DNA: TGTGCTAGTGGTTGGACTAGCGGGAGGGCCCCTGAGCAGTTCTTC.

The rearrangement uses TRBV27 and TRBJ2-5; 7 bases map to TRBD1. The CDR3 spans 17 residues. V dropped 2 bases and J dropped 0; count of bases not matched to a gene: 9. Germline CDR1 reads MNHEY; CDR2 reads SMNVEV (reference sequence). CDR3 sequence (DNA): TGTGCCAGCAGTTTAGGCAACAGGGGTCGGTACCAAGAGACCCAGTACTTC. Translated, it gives CASSLGNRGRYQETQYF.

The chain employs TRBV4-1 and TRBJ1-2; D remains unclear. Germline CDR1 MGHRA, CDR2 YSYEKL. The ends were cut back, 1 base at V and 3 bases at J, with 15 bases in the middle. This CDR3 region has 16 residues. The DNA for the CDR3 is TGCGCCAGCAGCCAAGGGTCGGTGGTGGTTGACTATGGCTACACCTTC. Encoded protein: CASSQGSVVVDYGYTF.

Only a few counts were recorded for this clone. CDR3 DNA: TGTGCCAGCAGTCTCCTAAGCTCCTACGAGCAGTACTTC. Protein product: CASSLLSSYEQYF. V and J are TRBV27 and TRBJ2-7; D unresolved. Germline assignment: CDR1 MNHEY and CDR2 SMNVEV (reference sequence). Trimming left V 5 bases short and J 0 bases short, with 8 bases between. This CDR3 contains 13 residues.

This chain uses TRBV5-5 with TRBJ1-2; D not certain. The V gene's germline CDR1 is SGHKS and CDR2 YYEKEE (reference sequence). Trimming stripped 4 bases from V and 0 bases from J, with 16 bases between. CDR3 length: 16 amino acids. CDR3 bases: TGTGCCAGCAGCCCCACGGTGCGAACAGCTAACTATGGCTACACCTTC. This sequence encodes CASSPTVRTANYGYTF.

Only a few counts were recorded for this clone. This sequence joins TRBV5-4 and TRBJ2-1; D may be TRBD2 (6 bases). Trimming cost V 0 bases and J 2 bases, with 15 bases left between them. The CDR3 loop spans 17 amino acids. Germline CDR1 reads SGHNT; CDR2 reads YYREEE (reference sequence). The CDR3 DNA follows: TGTGCCAGCAGCTTGGGGGCTGGGGAGGCCGCCTACAATGAGCAGTTCTTC. Its translation: CASSLGAGEAAYNEQFF.

This clone showed up just a few times. The rearrangement joins TRBV2 to TRBJ1-4, with 7 bases lining up with TRBD1. Germline V gene data show CDR1 as SNHLY and CDR2 as FYNNEI. V lost 7 bases and J lost 7; bases outside the gene matches: 9. The CDR3 contains 14 residues. CDR3 in amino acids: CASTRLTGLEKLFF. CDR3 DNA: TGTGCCAGCACACGTCTGACAGGGCTTGAAAAACTGTTTTTT.

This chain links TRBV5-6 with TRBJ1-2; TRBD1 matches at 7 bases. The germline V gene has CDR1 SGHDT and CDR2 YYEEEE. With V trimmed by 0 bases and J by 4 bases, 3 bases remained unmatched. The length of the CDR3 is 14 residues. CDR3 in DNA: TGTGCCAGCAGCTTGGGGACAGGCCTCTATGGCTACACCTTC. Its protein product is CASSLGTGLYGYTF.

The sample holds a few counts of this clone. The chain has TRBV19 and TRBJ2-1; tentative D call: TRBD1 (6 bases). The length of the CDR3 is 15 residues. Germline loops: CDR1 LNHDA, CDR2 SQIVND (reference sequence). The V gene lost 7 bases and the J gene lost 8 bases, with 21 bases spanning the gap. Here the CDR3 DNA reads TGTGCCAGTACACAGGGATGGAGCAGGACAGATGAGCAGTTCTTC. As protein: CASTQGWSRTDEQFF.

The rearrangement joins TRBV7-2 to TRBJ2-2; 7 positions match TRBD2. The CDR3 length is 15 residues. Looked up from germline, CDR1 is SGHTA and CDR2 is FQGNSA. With 3 bases clipped from V and 1 base from J, the junction kept 2 bases outside the gene matches. CDR3 sequence: CASSLGGVNTGELFF. In DNA form, the CDR3 reads TGTGCCAGCAGCTTGGGGGGGGTGAACACCGGGGAGCTGTTTTTT.

The chain is built from TRBV7-9 and TRBJ2-7; perhaps TRBD2 as D (5 bases). CDR1 and CDR2 (germline): SEHNR, FQNEAQ (reference sequence). Trimming took off 1 base at V and 2 bases at J, with 9 bases between the two ends. The CDR3 runs to 14 residues. The CDR3 bases are TGTGCCAGCAGCTTAGGAGGGTATACCTACGAGCAGTACTTC. This codes for CASSLGGYTYEQYF.

This rearrangement joins TRBV28 to TRBJ2-7, with TRBD2 as a possible D gene (7 bases). V lost 5 bases, J lost 2 bases, and 13 bases lay in between. CDR1 and CDR2 from the germline V gene are MDHEN and SYDVKM. The length of the CDR3 is 14 residues. CDR3 amino acids: CASSGGGTTYEQYF. The CDR3 DNA is TGTGCCAGCAGTGGGGGGGGGACAACCTACGAGCAGTACTTC.

This chain joins TRBV15 and TRBJ2-2; possibly TRBD1 for D (5 bases). Between the trimmed V and J ends, which lost 4 bases and 2 bases, there was a span of 11 bases. Germline-derived CDR1 and CDR2 are LNHNV and YYDKDF (reference sequence). CDR3 length: 15 amino acids. The CDR3: CATSTPTVNTGELFF. The CDR3 coding sequence is TGTGCCACCAGCACGCCGACAGTCAACACCGGGGAGCTGTTTTTT.

CDR3 loop: CASSQGGKSYEQYF. Written as DNA, the CDR3 is TGTGCCAGCAGTCAGGGGGGAAAGTCCTACGAGCAGTACTTC. The rearrangement links TRBV25-1 to TRBJ2-7; possible D gene TRBD1, 7 bases. Per germline, CDR1 MGHDK and CDR2 SYGVNS. The V end lost 5 bases, the J end lost 1 base, and 12 bases lay between the germline ends. The CDR3 contains 14 residues.

The V gene is TRBV19, the J gene TRBJ1-1; D unresolved. CDR1 and CDR2 from the germline V gene are LNHDA and SQIVND (reference sequence). With 2 bases removed from V and 4 bases from J, the gap between germline ends came to 5 bases. The CDR3 sequence is 12 residues long. CDR3: CASSIRGTEAFF. CDR3 bases: TGTGCCAGTAGTATACGGGGCACTGAAGCTTTCTTT.